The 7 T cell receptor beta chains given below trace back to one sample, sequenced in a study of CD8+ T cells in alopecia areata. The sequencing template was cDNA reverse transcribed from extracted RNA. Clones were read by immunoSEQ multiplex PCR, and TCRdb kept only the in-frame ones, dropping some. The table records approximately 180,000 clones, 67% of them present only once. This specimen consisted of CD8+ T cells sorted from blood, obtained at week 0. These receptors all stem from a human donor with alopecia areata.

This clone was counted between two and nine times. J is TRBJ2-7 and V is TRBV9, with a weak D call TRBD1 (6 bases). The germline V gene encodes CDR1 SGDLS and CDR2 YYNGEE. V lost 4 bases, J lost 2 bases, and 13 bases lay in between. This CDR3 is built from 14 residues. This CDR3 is CASSHLRQAYEQYF. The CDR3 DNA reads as TGTGCCAGCAGCCACCTACGACAGGCCTACGAGCAGTACTTC.

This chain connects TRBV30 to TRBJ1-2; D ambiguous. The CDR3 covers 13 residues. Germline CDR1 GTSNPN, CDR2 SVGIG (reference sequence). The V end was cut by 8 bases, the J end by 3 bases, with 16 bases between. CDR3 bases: TGTGCCGCCTGCGATTCACCCCACTATGGCTACACCTTC. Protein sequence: CAACDSPHYGYTF.

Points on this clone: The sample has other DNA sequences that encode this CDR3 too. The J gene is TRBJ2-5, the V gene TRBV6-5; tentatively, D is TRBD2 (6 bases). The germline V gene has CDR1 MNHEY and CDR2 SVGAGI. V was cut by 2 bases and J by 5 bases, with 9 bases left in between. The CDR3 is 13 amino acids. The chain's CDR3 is CASSYSGWETQYF. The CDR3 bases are TGTGCCAGCAGTTACAGCGGGTGGGAGACCCAGTACTTC.

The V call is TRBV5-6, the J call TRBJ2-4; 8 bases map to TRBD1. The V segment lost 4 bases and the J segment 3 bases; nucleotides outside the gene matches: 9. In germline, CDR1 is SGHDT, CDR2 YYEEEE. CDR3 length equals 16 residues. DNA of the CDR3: TGTGCCAGCAGCGAGAGCAGGGGGCAAGGCAAAAACATTCAGTACTTC. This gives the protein CASSESRGQGKNIQYF.

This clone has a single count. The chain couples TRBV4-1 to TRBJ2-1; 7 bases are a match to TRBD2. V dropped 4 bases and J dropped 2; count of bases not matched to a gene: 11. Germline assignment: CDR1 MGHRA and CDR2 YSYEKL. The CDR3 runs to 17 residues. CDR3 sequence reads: CASSPPWGGRAYNEQFF. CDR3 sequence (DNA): TGCGCCAGCAGCCCCCCCTGGGGAGGGAGGGCCTACAATGAGCAGTTCTTC.

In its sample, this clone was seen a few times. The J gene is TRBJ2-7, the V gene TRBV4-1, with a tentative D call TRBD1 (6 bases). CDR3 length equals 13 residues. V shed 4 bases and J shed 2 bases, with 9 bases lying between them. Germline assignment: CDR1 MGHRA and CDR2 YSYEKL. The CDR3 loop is CASSPDRAYEQYF. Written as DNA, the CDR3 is TGCGCCAGCAGCCCGGACAGAGCCTACGAGCAGTACTTC.

The CDR3 region has the DNA TGTGCCAGCAGCTTGGGACAGGGGGCATCGGAGACCCAGTACTTC. As protein: CASSLGQGASETQYF. V gene TRBV5-6 combines with J gene TRBJ2-5; TRBD1 matches at 10 bases. The CDR3 sequence is 15 residues long. Trimming at V came to 0 bases and at J to 5 bases, leaving 4 bases not matched to a gene. Germline V gene lookup returns CDR1 SGHDT and CDR2 YYEEEE.